The 25 T cell receptor beta chains below all came from one sample that was sequenced in a study of T cell responses to AZD1222 COVID-19 vaccine. TCRdb's copy holds only in-frame clones and misses some; the assay was immunoSEQ multiplex PCR. The sample records more than 75,000 clones, around 89% being singletons. This specimen was peripheral blood, taken on day 0 of AZD1222 vaccination. The receptors derive from an adult in good health.

The chain has TRBV6-5 and TRBJ1-5; tentative D call: TRBD1 (5 bases). Trimming shortened V by 6 bases and J by 6 bases, and 9 bases separated the two germline ends. CDR3 length equals 12 residues. CDR1 and CDR2 from the germline V gene are MNHEY and SVGAGI. The DNA of the CDR3 is TGTGCCAGCAGCTCTCAGGGTCAGCCCCAGCATTTT. This translates into CASSSQGQPQHF.

This rearrangement joins TRBV24-1 to TRBJ1-5; no firm D call. From germline, CDR1 is KGHDR and CDR2 SFDVKD. V gave up 6 bases and J gave up 5 bases, with 7 bases separating them. The CDR3 runs 12 residues. The CDR3: CATSLPDQPQHF. In DNA, the CDR3 is TGTGCCACCAGTCTCCCGGATCAGCCCCAGCATTTT.

The chain uses TRBV18 and TRBJ2-1; no clear D. From germline, CDR1 is KGHSH and CDR2 LQKENI. The CDR3 spans 16 residues. V was pared by 0 bases and J by 2 bases, with 11 bases between. The CDR3 DNA reads TGTGCCAGCTCACCACCGAACCTTAGAACCTACAATGAGCAGTTCTTC. It codes for CASSPPNLRTYNEQFF.

V and J are TRBV5-1 and TRBJ1-6, with 9 positions matching TRBD1. This CDR3 contains 14 residues. Looked up from germline, CDR1 is SGHRS and CDR2 is YFSETQ. Trimming took 3 bases from V and 9 from J; bases not matched to a gene: 4. The CDR3 DNA reads as TGCGCCAGCAGCTCTGGGACAGGGACTTCACCCCTCCACTTT. It translates to CASSSGTGTSPLHF.

The CDR3 DNA follows: TGTGCCAGCAGAGGAGGACAGGGACTCTATTCACCCCTCCACTTT. It specifies CASRGGQGLYSPLHF. The chain recombines TRBV2 with TRBJ1-6; TRBD1 matches 8 bases. From germline, CDR1 is SNHLY and CDR2 FYNNEI. The junction had 9 bases not matched to a gene; V was cut back by 6 bases and J by 8 bases. CDR3 size: 15 residues.

V is TRBV5-1 and J is TRBJ2-7; no clear D gene. Germline V lookup: CDR1 SGHRS, CDR2 YFSETQ. The CDR3 is 14 residues long. Trimming took 1 base from V and 2 from J, leaving 10 bases between them. CDR3 loop: CASSLYPNPYEQYF. The DNA for the CDR3 is TGCGCCAGCAGCTTGTACCCGAATCCCTACGAGCAGTACTTC.

The V call is TRBV23-1, the J call TRBJ1-5; D is ambiguous. TRBV23-1 is flagged as an ORF with uncertain function. V shed 4 bases and J shed 3 bases, with 13 bases lying between them. This CDR3 is 15 amino acids long. The CDR3 sequence is CASSPSAGPNQPQHF. The CDR3, as DNA: TGCGCCAGCAGTCCCTCGGCGGGTCCCAATCAGCCCCAGCATTTT.

The rearrangement uses TRBV4-2 and TRBJ2-1; TRBD1 agrees at 8 bases. This CDR3 has 16 residues. Germline CDR1 and CDR2: LGHNA and YNFKEQ. Trimming removed 3 bases from V and 8 bases from J; junction bases left unmatched: 12. CDR3 bases: TGTGCCAGCAGCCATCCCGGACCGACAGGGGTCCATGAGCAGTTCTTC. Its translation is CASSHPGPTGVHEQFF.

This chain links TRBV29-1 with TRBJ1-5, with D unclear. V shed 2 bases and J shed 3 bases, with 8 bases lying between them. The V gene's germline CDR1 is SQVTM and CDR2 ANQGSEA. The CDR3 extends over 13 amino acids. This chain's CDR3 is CSVESGVNQPQHF. The CDR3 coding sequence is TGCAGCGTTGAATCGGGTGTCAATCAGCCCCAGCATTTT.

This clone was observed at least ten times. The chain employs TRBV9 and TRBJ1-2; 10 nucleotides match TRBD1. Germline CDR1 reads SGDLS; CDR2 reads YYNGEE. V lost 3 bases and J lost 6; bases outside the gene matches: 8. The CDR3 runs 15 residues. CDR3 coding DNA: TGTGCCAGCAGCGCATTGACAGGGGGCAAGGATGGCTACACCTTC. The encoded protein is CASSALTGGKDGYTF.

The rearrangement joins TRBV5-6 to TRBJ2-5; TRBD1 is a possible D gene (6 bases). Germline-derived CDR1 and CDR2 are SGHDT and YYEEEE. V lost 4 bases to trimming and J lost 0 bases, with 19 bases between them. The CDR3 totals 17 residues. CDR3 residues: CASSLGQTYSYQETQYF. The CDR3 DNA sequence: TGTGCCAGCAGCCTCGGACAGACCTATTCGTACCAAGAGACCCAGTACTTC.

The chain uses TRBV6-5 and TRBJ1-2, with TRBD1 matching over 10 bases. The CDR3 is made up of 14 amino acids. After removal of 6 bases from V and 5 bases from J, the junction contained 6 bases not matched to a gene. Germline-derived CDR1 and CDR2 are MNHEY and SVGAGI. The DNA of the CDR3 is TGTGCCAGCAGGGTTGGACAGGGGGAGTATGGCTACACCTTC. The encoded protein is CASRVGQGEYGYTF.

The chain links TRBV28 to TRBJ1-4; TRBD1 matches at 11 bases. Per the germline V gene, CDR1 is MDHEN and CDR2 is SYDVKM. The CDR3 contains 14 residues. Unmatched junction bases numbered 7, after V lost 6 bases and J lost 10 bases. CDR3 coding DNA: TGTGCCAGCAGGCCCCGGGACAGGGGGGTAAAACTGTTTTTT. It is translated as CASRPRDRGVKLFF.

This rearrangement joins TRBV4-2 to TRBJ2-3; 14 positions match TRBD2. V dropped 2 bases and J dropped 6; count of bases not matched to a gene: 7. The V gene's germline CDR1 is LGHNA and CDR2 YNFKEQ. There are 17 residues in the CDR3. CDR3 sequence: CASSQQTSGGAADTQYF. In nucleotides, the CDR3 is TGTGCCAGCAGCCAACAGACTAGCGGGGGGGCCGCGGATACGCAGTATTTT.

The chain carries TRBV7-6 and TRBJ2-7; D is perhaps TRBD1 or TRBD2 (5 bases each). The V gene lost 0 bases and the J gene lost 7 bases, with 7 bases spanning the gap. Germline CDR1 SGHVS, CDR2 FNYEAQ. This CDR3 contains 12 residues. CDR3 loop: CASSLAGVEQYF. Written as DNA, the CDR3 is TGTGCCAGCAGCTTAGCGGGGGTTGAGCAGTACTTC. The full variable domain, its missing parts supplied by reference TRBV7-6 and TRBJ2-7, is GAGVSQSPRYKVTKRGQDVALRCDPISGHVSLYWYRQALGQGPEFLTYFNYEAQQDKSGLPNDRFSAERPEGSISTLTIQRTEQRDSAMYRCASSLAGVEQYFGPGTRLTVT.

Comment on this clone: A junction boundary mismatches the germline segment, possibly from a read error. The chain combines TRBV7-9 with TRBJ2-2; 8 nucleotides align to TRBD2. Germline V gene sequence: CDR1 SEHNR, CDR2 FQNEAQ (reference sequence). CDR3 length: 14 amino acids. The chain's CDR3 is CASSLAGNTGELFF. In DNA, the CDR3 is TGTGCCAGCAGCCTAGCGGGGAACACCGGGGAGCTGTTTTTT.

The rearrangement joins TRBV18 to TRBJ1-5; D call uncertain. Germline CDR1 is KGHSH and CDR2 is LQKENI. The CDR3 spans 15 residues. Trimming removed 6 bases at V and 5 bases at J, with 17 bases between. CDR3 coding DNA: TGTGCCAGCTCCCCCGTCGACGCTTTCGATCAGCCCCAGCATTTT. Amino acids: CASSPVDAFDQPQHF.

The CDR3 protein is CASSLSSGSYHEQYF. CDR3 DNA: TGTGCCAGCAGCTTGAGTAGTGGGAGTTACCACGAGCAGTACTTC. V usage is TRBV5-5 and J usage is TRBJ2-7; D possibly corresponds to TRBD2 (5 bases). The CDR3 extends over 15 amino acids. The ends were cut back, 1 base at V and 5 bases at J, with 16 bases in the middle. From germline, CDR1 is SGHKS and CDR2 YYEKEE (reference sequence).

This chain connects TRBV7-3 to TRBJ1-1; D is uncertain. Germline V gene data show CDR1 as SGHTA and CDR2 as FQGTGA. V shed 2 bases and J shed 0 bases, with 7 bases lying between them. The length of the CDR3 is 14 residues. CDR3 in amino acids: CASSLDALNTEAFF. For the CDR3, the DNA is TGTGCCAGCAGCTTAGACGCTTTGAACACTGAAGCTTTCTTT.

The CDR3 nucleotides are TGCGCCAGCAGCTTAAGTTTGGACAGGAACACTGAAGCTTTCTTT. It translates to CASSLSLDRNTEAFF. The chain employs TRBV10-1 and TRBJ1-1; D perhaps matches TRBD1 (6 bases). CDR1 WNHNN and CDR2 SYGVQD come from the germline V gene (reference sequence). This CDR3 spans 15 amino acids. V was clipped by 6 bases and J by 1 base, with 15 bases between them.

The chain combines TRBV7-2 with TRBJ1-2; 7 nucleotides line up with TRBD1. This CDR3 is built from 14 residues. Germline loops: CDR1 SGHTA, CDR2 FQGNSA. The J segment lost 7 bases and the V segment lost 2 bases, leaving 7 bases of the junction unmatched. The CDR3 loop is CASSLRSGTVGYTF. The CDR3 bases are TGTGCCAGCAGCTTAAGGTCAGGGACAGTTGGCTACACCTTC.

This clone showed up just once. The chain has TRBV12-3 or TRBV12-4 and TRBJ1-2; 9 bases fit TRBD1. The CDR3 has 12 amino acids. V trimming: 7 bases; J trimming: 8 bases; junction bases outside the gene matches: 5. The CDR3 nucleotides are TGTGCCAGCACGACAGGGGGTTGGGGCTACACCTTC. As protein: CASTTGGWGYTF.

The chain links TRBV4-1 to TRBJ1-1, with no clear D. Trimming cost V 2 bases and J 7 bases, with 8 bases left between them. This CDR3 region has 12 residues. The germline V gene has CDR1 MGHRA and CDR2 YSYEKL. The CDR3 loop is CASSQISGEAFF. CDR3 coding DNA: TGCGCCAGCAGCCAAATCTCAGGTGAAGCTTTCTTT.

V is TRBV28 and J is TRBJ1-5, with D uncertain. Germline CDR1 and CDR2: MDHEN and SYDVKM. This CDR3 is 13 amino acids long. V was shortened by 7 bases and J by 0 bases, with 7 bases between the two germline ends. Here the CDR3 reads CASTLDSNQPQHF. The CDR3 DNA is TGTGCCAGCACCTTAGATAGCAATCAGCCCCAGCATTTT.

CDR3 region: CASSISTATYEQYF. The CDR3 nucleotides read TGTGCCAGTAGTATATCGACAGCGACCTACGAGCAGTACTTC. The chain carries TRBV19 and TRBJ2-7, with TRBD1 as a possible D gene (5 bases). The CDR3 has 14 amino acids. The germline V gene encodes CDR1 LNHDA and CDR2 SQIVND (reference sequence). Between the trimmed V and J ends, which lost 2 bases and 2 bases, there was a span of 10 bases.